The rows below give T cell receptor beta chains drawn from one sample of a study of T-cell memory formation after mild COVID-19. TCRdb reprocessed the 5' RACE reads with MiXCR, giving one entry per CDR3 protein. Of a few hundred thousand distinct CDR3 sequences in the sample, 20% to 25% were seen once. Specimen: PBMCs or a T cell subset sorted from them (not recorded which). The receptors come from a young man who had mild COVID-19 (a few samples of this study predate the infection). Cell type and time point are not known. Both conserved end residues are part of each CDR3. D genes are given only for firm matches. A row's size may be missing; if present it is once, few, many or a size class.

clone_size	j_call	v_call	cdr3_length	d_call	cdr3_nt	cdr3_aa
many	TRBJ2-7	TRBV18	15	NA	TGTGCCAGCTCACTATCCTCGGCAGCACCCTACGAGCAGTACTTC	CASSLSSAAPYEQYF
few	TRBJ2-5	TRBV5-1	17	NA	TGCGCCAGCAGCCAGTTAGACCGGGAAACCCTCAAGGAGACCCAGTACTTC	CASSQLDRETLKETQYF
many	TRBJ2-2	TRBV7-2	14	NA	TGTGCCAGCAGCCGACCAGGGGGGGGCGGGGAGCTGTTTTTT	CASSRPGGGGELFF
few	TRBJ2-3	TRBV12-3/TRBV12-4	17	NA	TGTGCCAGCAGTACTGCTACAGGATCCCCCCACACAGATACGCAGTATTTT	CASSTATGSPHTDTQYF
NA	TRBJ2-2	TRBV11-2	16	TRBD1	TGTGCCAGCAGCCCAACAGGGGGCTTGGCCACCGGGGAGCTGTTTTTT	CASSPTGGLATGELFF
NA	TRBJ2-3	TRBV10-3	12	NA	TGTGCCATCAGCCAGAGTTGGGATACGCAGTATTTT	CAISQSWDTQYF
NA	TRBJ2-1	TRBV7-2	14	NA	TGTGCCAGCAGCCCGGCCGGGTCCTACAATGAGCAGTTCTTC	CASSPAGSYNEQFF
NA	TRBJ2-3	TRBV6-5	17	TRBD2	TGTGCCAGCAGCTCTCAGACTAGCGGGGCTCGCACAGATACGCAGTATTTT	CASSSQTSGARTDTQYF
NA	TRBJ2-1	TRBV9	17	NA	TGTGCCAGCAGCCCCCGGGGAGGCCCCAGCTCCTACAATGAGCAGTTCTTC	CASSPRGGPSSYNEQFF
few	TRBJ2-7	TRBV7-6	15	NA	TGTGCCAGCAGCTTAGAGTCAGGGCTAATCTACGAGCAGTACTTC	CASSLESGLIYEQYF
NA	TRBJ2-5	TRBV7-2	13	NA	TGTGCCAGCAGCACCCGACTAGAAGAGACCCAGTACTTC	CASSTRLEETQYF
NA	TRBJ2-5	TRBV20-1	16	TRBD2	TGCAGTGCTAGAGCTGGAACGGCGGGAGGGGGAGAGACCCAGTACTTC	CSARAGTAGGGETQYF
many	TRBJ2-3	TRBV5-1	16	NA	TGCGCCAGCAGCTTGGGGGTCCGGGACCGCACAGATACGCAGTATTTT	CASSLGVRDRTDTQYF
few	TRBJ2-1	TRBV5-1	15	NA	TGCGCCAGCAGCCCTCCGCAGGGGCGGGTCGATGAGCAGTTCTTC	CASSPPQGRVDEQFF
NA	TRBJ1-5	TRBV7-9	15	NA	TGTGCCAGCAGCTTAGTAGGGGCAGGGAATCAGCCCCAGCATTTT	CASSLVGAGNQPQHF
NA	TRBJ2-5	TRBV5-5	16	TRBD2	TGTGCCAGCAGCTTGCGATTCCTAGCGGGGGGAGAGACCCAGTACTTC	CASSLRFLAGGETQYF
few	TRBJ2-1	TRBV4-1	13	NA	TGCGCCAGCAGCTGGGGGAATTACAATGAGCAGTTCTTC	CASSWGNYNEQFF
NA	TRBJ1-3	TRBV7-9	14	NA	TGTGCCAGCAGCTTCTTTGATTCTGGAAACACCATATATTTT	CASSFFDSGNTIYF
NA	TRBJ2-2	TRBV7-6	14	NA	TGTGCCAGCAGCCCCACAAGCTGGACCGGGGAGCTGTTTTTT	CASSPTSWTGELFF
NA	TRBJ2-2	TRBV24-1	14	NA	TGTGCCACCAGTGATGAAACGAACACCGGGGAGCTGTTTTTT	CATSDETNTGELFF
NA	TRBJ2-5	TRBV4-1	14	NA	TGCGCCAGCAGCCAAGATGGGGCGGAAGAGACCCAGTACTTC	CASSQDGAEETQYF
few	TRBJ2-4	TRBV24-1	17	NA	TGTGCCACCAGTGACGGCCTAAATGGGGCGACCAAAAACATTCAGTACTTC	CATSDGLNGATKNIQYF